Presented here are 26 T cell receptor beta chains from one specimen sequenced in a study of post-analysis software for immune sequencing data. No antigen has been identified for these receptors. Study-wide results and limits: Elevated frequency relative to controls characterized 4 or 5 TRBV segments in patients, TRBV5-6, TRBV5-1 and TRBV20-1 among them.

TCR beta cDNA libraries included unique molecular identifiers. TCRdb re-analysed the PCR reads in MiXCR, keeping a single row per CDR3 protein. The table has approximately 160,000 distinct CDR3 sequences, about 30% seen once. Input material: blood. The receptors shown here come from a girl between 10 and 17 years old with multiple sclerosis.

This clonotype was seen repeatedly, ten times or more. This rearrangement joins TRBV7-6 to TRBJ1-2; D gene unclear. V was trimmed by 4 bases and J by 3 bases, leaving 15 bases between them. The CDR3 sequence is 15 residues long. Germline CDR1 SGHVS, CDR2 FNYEAQ. The CDR3 reads CASSSNYGGDYGYTF. DNA of the CDR3: TGTGCCAGCAGCTCCAACTACGGAGGTGACTATGGCTACACCTTC.

The chain recombines TRBV5-1 with TRBJ2-1, with TRBD1 as a possible D gene (6 bases). Trimming took 4 bases from V and 3 from J, leaving 8 bases between them. CDR1 is SGHRS and CDR2 is YFSETQ in the germline V gene. There are 13 residues in the CDR3. The CDR3 region is CASSKTGYNEQFF. In DNA form, the CDR3 reads TGCGCCAGCAGCAAGACAGGCTACAATGAGCAGTTCTTC.

This clonotype was counted between two and nine times. The chain joins TRBV12-3 or TRBV12-4 to TRBJ2-7, with 9 bases aligning to TRBD2. V lost 5 bases, J lost 3 bases, and 5 bases stayed unmatched. CDR3 size: 14 residues. Here the CDR3 DNA reads TGTGCCAGCAGTCCCCTAGCGGGAAACTACGAGCAGTACTTC. Translated, it gives CASSPLAGNYEQYF.

This clonotype was detected many times. The chain carries TRBV18 and TRBJ2-6; D tentatively reads TRBD1 or TRBD2 (5 bases each). V was trimmed by 0 bases and J by 4 bases, leaving 7 bases between them. From germline, CDR1 is KGHSH and CDR2 LQKENI. This CDR3 comprises 15 residues. CDR3 loop: CASSPPGPGANVLTF. The CDR3, as DNA: TGTGCCAGCTCACCACCGGGACCCGGGGCCAACGTCCTGACTTTC.

The CDR3 DNA reads as TGTGCCAGCAGCAAGGGACAGGGGGCCAGTAACTATGGCTACACCTTC. Protein product: CASSKGQGASNYGYTF. The V gene is TRBV7-9, the J gene TRBJ1-2; 12 positions agree with TRBD1. From germline, CDR1 is SEHNR and CDR2 FQNEAQ (reference sequence). The V and J ends lost 5 bases and 1 base, in that order; junction bases with no gene match: 5. This CDR3 has 16 residues.

As to this clonotype: One base away lies a much larger clone, so this may be a sequencing read error. V is TRBV10-3 and J is TRBJ2-1; 7 nucleotides agree with TRBD1. Germline V lookup: CDR1 ENHRY, CDR2 SYGVKD. Trimming cost V 6 bases and J 12 bases; bases outside gene matches: 11. The CDR3 consists of 13 residues. The CDR3 spells CAIRSGTVGGQFF. CDR3 nucleotides: TGTGCCATCAGATCCGGGACAGTCGGCGGGCAGTTCTTC.

This clonotype was counted between two and nine times. The chain's CDR3 is CSARMGQGGTEAFF. Here the CDR3 DNA reads TGCAGTGCTAGAATGGGACAGGGGGGCACTGAAGCTTTCTTT. The genes are TRBV20-1 and TRBJ1-1; 11 bases fit TRBD1. Trimming removed 2 bases from V and 4 bases from J; junction bases left unmatched: 3. CDR3 size: 14 residues. The germline gives CDR1 DFQATT, CDR2 SNEGSKA (reference sequence).

At least ten counts were recorded for this clonotype. The chain carries TRBV12-3 or TRBV12-4 and TRBJ2-3, with 8 bases that match TRBD2. The CDR3 is 14 amino acids. The trim removed 3 bases at V and 4 bases at J, leaving 3 bases unmatched. CDR3 sequence reads: CASSFGLASDTQYF. The CDR3 nucleotides are TGTGCCAGCAGTTTCGGACTAGCCTCAGATACGCAGTATTTT.

In the case of this clonotype: A single base separates this from a much larger clone, so it may be a read error. The gene calls are TRBV9 and TRBJ1-4; 9 bases agree with TRBD1. The CDR3 covers 14 residues. Germline CDR1 SGDLS, CDR2 YYNGEE. CDR3 nucleotide sequence: TGTGCCAGCAGCGTAGAACAGGGGGCCGAAAAACGGTTTTTT. It is translated as CASSVEQGAEKRFF.

A remark on this clonotype: A much larger clone lies one base from this, so it may be a read error. V and J are TRBV7-9 and TRBJ2-1, with 9 nucleotides matching TRBD1. Germline loops: CDR1 SEHNR, CDR2 FQNEAQ (reference sequence). The V and J ends lost 1 base and 6 bases, in that order; junction bases with no gene match: 7. There are 16 residues in the CDR3. The CDR3 protein is CASSLEGQGLSNEQFF. As DNA, the CDR3 is TGTGCCAGCAGCTTAGAGGGACAGGGTCTTTCCAATGAGCAGTTCTTC.

This clonotype was picked up a small number of times. This chain joins TRBV14 and TRBJ2-1; 11 bases are a match to TRBD2. The J segment lost 5 bases and the V segment lost 3 bases, leaving 9 bases of the junction unmatched. This CDR3 is 17 amino acids long. CDR1 SGHDN and CDR2 FVKESK come from the germline V gene. This CDR3 reads CASSQKGLAVRHNEQFF. Here the CDR3 DNA reads TGTGCCAGCAGCCAGAAGGGACTAGCGGTGCGGCACAATGAGCAGTTCTTC.

The chain links TRBV19 to TRBJ2-1; 11 positions agree with TRBD2. This CDR3 is 15 amino acids long. V lost 3 bases to trimming and J lost 10 bases; unmatched junction nucleotides: 8. From germline, CDR1 is LNHDA and CDR2 SQIVND (reference sequence). The CDR3: CASSMGLAGGVEQFF. For the CDR3, the DNA is TGTGCCAGTAGTATGGGGCTAGCGGGAGGAGTAGAGCAGTTCTTC.

The chain recombines TRBV27 with TRBJ2-5; perhaps TRBD2 as D (6 bases). V was trimmed by 5 bases and J by 11 bases, leaving 24 bases between them. The germline V gene encodes CDR1 MNHEY and CDR2 SMNVEV (reference sequence). The CDR3 is 15 amino acids. Written as DNA, the CDR3 is TGTGCCAGCAGTCTAGCGACCTTCACGCGGAATGAGCAGTACTTC. As protein: CASSLATFTRNEQYF.

CDR3 sequence (DNA): TGTGCCAGCAGTTCCTCCCTGACAGGGCCCGTTTATCGGTACTTC. Its protein is CASSSSLTGPVYRYF. The rearrangement uses TRBV2 and TRBJ2-5; 7 nucleotides align to TRBD1. Germline V gives CDR1 SNHLY, CDR2 FYNNEI. The CDR3 totals 15 residues. V trimming: 5 bases; J trimming: 13 bases; junction bases outside the gene matches: 19.

A single count supports this clonotype. V gene TRBV20-1 combines with J gene TRBJ1-1; D is unresolved. There are 14 residues in the CDR3. CDR1 is DFQATT and CDR2 is SNEGSKA in the germline V gene (reference sequence). V was cut by 0 bases and J by 2 bases, with 10 bases left in between. DNA for the CDR3: TGCAGTGCTAGAGATGTGGGATTCAACACTGAAGCTTTCTTT. It yields the protein CSARDVGFNTEAFF.

The table lists this clonotype with a few counts. The chain uses TRBV6-5 and TRBJ2-2; TRBD1 agrees at 12 bases. The CDR3 covers 14 residues. Looked up from germline, CDR1 is MNHEY and CDR2 is SVGAGI. V lost 6 bases and J lost 6; bases outside the gene matches: 2. CDR3 sequence reads: CASSGTGGSGELFF. CDR3 nucleotide sequence: TGTGCCAGCAGCGGGACAGGGGGCTCCGGGGAGCTGTTTTTT.

Comment on this clonotype: A much larger clone sits a single nucleotide away, making a read error possible. V gene TRBV20-1 combines with J gene TRBJ2-7; D possibly matches TRBD1 or TRBD2 (6 bases each). Trimming took 6 bases from V and 8 from J, leaving 14 bases between them. This CDR3 spans 11 amino acids. Germline CDR1 DFQATT, CDR2 SNEGSKA (reference sequence). CDR3 region: CSAPGALKQYF. For the CDR3, the DNA is TGCAGTGCCCCGGGGGCGCTCAAGCAGTACTTC.

This clonotype was recorded many times. This chain joins TRBV6-1 and TRBJ2-7, with 7 bases fitting TRBD2. The length of the CDR3 is 14 residues. Germline trimming cut 4 bases from V and 4 bases from J; bases unmatched to any gene: 7. Germline CDR1 MNHNS, CDR2 SASEGT. The CDR3 bases are TGTGCCAGCAGTGCAACTAGCGAAGGGTACGAGCAGTACTTC. Protein: CASSATSEGYEQYF.

This clonotype was counted many times. This sequence joins TRBV12-3 or TRBV12-4 and TRBJ1-4, with D unclear. V lost 2 bases to trimming and J lost 7 bases, with 11 bases between them. The CDR3 totals 14 residues. CDR3 nucleotide sequence: TGTGCCAGCAGTTTAAGATCCAGAACTGAAAAACTGTTTTTT. This gives the protein CASSLRSRTEKLFF.

This clonotype was found a few times. J is TRBJ1-2 and V is TRBV13; D may be TRBD1 (5 bases). Trimming cost V 3 bases and J 3 bases, with 11 bases left between them. The CDR3 is 14 amino acids. Germline-derived CDR1 and CDR2 are PRHDT and FYEKMQ (reference sequence). The CDR3 DNA follows: TGTGCCAGCAGCTTCCGGGGAGGGGACTATGGCTACACCTTC. Translating gives CASSFRGGDYGYTF.

Here the CDR3 DNA reads TGTGCCACCAGCAGAGGGGGACGGGATGATCAGCCCCAGCATTTT. This gives the protein CATSRGGRDDQPQHF. The chain recombines TRBV15 with TRBJ1-5; D might be TRBD1 (5 bases). This CDR3 contains 15 residues. Trimming stripped 1 base from V and 5 bases from J, with 12 bases between. Germline loops: CDR1 LNHNV, CDR2 YYDKDF (reference sequence). Together with reference TRBV15 and TRBJ1-5, the CDR3 gives the full variable domain: DAMVIQNPRYQVTQFGKPVTLSCSQTLNHNVMYWYQQKSSQAPKLLFHYYDKDFNNEADTPDNFQSRRPNTSFCFLDIRSPGLGDTAMYLCATSRGGRDDQPQHFGDGTRLSIL.

This clonotype was counted once. This sequence joins TRBV7-8 and TRBJ2-1, with TRBD2 as a possible D gene (5 bases). The J call could be wrong; TRBJ2-7 is a better fit for the DNA end. Germline V CDR1 and CDR2: SGHVS, FQNEAQ. CDR3 length equals 15 residues. The CDR3 is CASSLNTYSDNEQYF. The CDR3 coding sequence is TGTGCCAGCAGCTTAAACACCTATAGCGACAATGAGCAGTACTTC.

The rearrangement uses TRBV5-1 and TRBJ2-2, with 7 bases aligning to TRBD1. The length of the CDR3 is 15 residues. The V gene end was trimmed by 3 bases and the J gene end by 4 bases; junction bases not matched to a gene: 6. The germline gives CDR1 SGHRS, CDR2 YFSETQ. The CDR3 reads CASSWTGLGTGELFF. The CDR3 DNA is TGCGCCAGCAGCTGGACAGGACTTGGCACCGGGGAGCTGTTTTTT.

This clonotype was counted ten times or more. The genes are TRBV5-1 and TRBJ2-1; D is ambiguous. CDR3 length: 16 amino acids. Germline V CDR1 and CDR2: SGHRS, YFSETQ. V lost 0 bases and J 10 bases, leaving 20 bases between the germline ends. The chain's CDR3 is CASSLGRRTTVGEQFF. CDR3 coding DNA: TGCGCCAGCAGCTTGGGGCGTAGGACCACCGTTGGGGAGCAGTTCTTC.

A remark on this clonotype: Germline is not matched at one junction end, which may reflect a read error. The chain links TRBV12-3 or TRBV12-4 to TRBJ2-3, with D possibly being TRBD1 or TRBD2 (5 bases each). The CDR3 is made up of 16 amino acids. CDR3 DNA: TGTGTCAGCACACCCCAAAGGGACCCCCGGTCAGATACGCAGTATTTT. Protein sequence: CVSTPQRDPRSDTQYF.

The chain carries TRBV20-1 and TRBJ1-5, with D perhaps TRBD1 (5 bases). CDR1 DFQATT and CDR2 SNEGSKA come from the germline V gene (reference sequence). V shed 0 bases and J shed 0 bases, with 15 bases lying between them. The CDR3 extends over 17 amino acids. CDR3 coding DNA: TGCAGTGCTAGAGATGACAGCCGTTCTTATAGCAATCAGCCCCAGCATTTT. Translating gives CSARDDSRSYSNQPQHF.